Listed below are T cell receptor beta chains from one sample, sequenced in a study of blood T cells in healthy people across ages. TCRdb re-called the 5' RACE reads through MiXCR, storing one row per CDR3 protein. The sample lists over 1.5 million distinct CDR3 sequences; about 50% were seen once. Sequencing was carried out using blood. These receptors were taken from a woman aged 40 to 50 in good health. Both conserved end residues are part of each CDR3. Fields, in order: J gene, V gene, D gene, clone size, CDR3 protein, CDR3 DNA. D genes are given only for firm matches. Only part of the rows carry a size: once, few, many, or a class if the clone is expanded.

J gene: TRBJ2-5
V gene: TRBV20-1
D gene: TRBD2
clone size: -
CDR3 protein: CSARGLRERGKQETQYF
CDR3 DNA: TGCAGTGCTAGAGGACTCAGGGAGCGGGGGAAACAAGAGACCCAGTACTTC

J gene: TRBJ1-6
V gene: TRBV11-2
D gene: TRBD1
clone size: -
CDR3 protein: CASRGQGAANSPLHF
CDR3 DNA: TGTGCCAGCAGAGGACAGGGGGCTGCTAATTCACCCCTCCACTTT

J gene: TRBJ1-5
V gene: TRBV6-1
D gene: -
clone size: -
CDR3 protein: CASSAGHNQPQHF
CDR3 DNA: TGTGCCAGCAGCGCAGGACACAATCAGCCCCAGCATTTT

J gene: TRBJ2-7
V gene: TRBV4-3
D gene: TRBD1
clone size: -
CDR3 protein: CASSRGQGPTYEQYF
CDR3 DNA: TGCGCCAGCAGCCGAGGACAGGGTCCCACCTACGAGCAGTACTTC

J gene: TRBJ2-5
V gene: TRBV7-9
D gene: -
clone size: few
CDR3 protein: CASSLEGTLGTQYF
CDR3 DNA: TGTGCCAGCAGCTTAGAAGGGACTCTCGGGACCCAGTACTTC

J gene: TRBJ2-7
V gene: TRBV4-1
D gene: TRBD1
clone size: few
CDR3 protein: CASSQDLGTAYEQYF
CDR3 DNA: TGCGCCAGCAGCCAAGATCTGGGGACAGCCTACGAGCAGTACTTC

J gene: TRBJ2-3
V gene: TRBV15
D gene: -
clone size: few
CDR3 protein: CATIGDLSTDTQYF
CDR3 DNA: TGTGCCACCATTGGGGACCTAAGCACAGATACGCAGTATTTT

J gene: TRBJ2-3
V gene: TRBV4-2
D gene: -
clone size: -
CDR3 protein: CASSQVHRGTDTQYF
CDR3 DNA: TGTGCCAGCAGCCAAGTCCACAGGGGCACAGATACGCAGTATTTT

J gene: TRBJ2-7
V gene: TRBV20-1
D gene: -
clone size: -
CDR3 protein: CSAHSGDEQYF
CDR3 DNA: TGCAGTGCTCATTCGGGGGACGAGCAGTACTTC

J gene: TRBJ2-5
V gene: TRBV4-1
D gene: TRBD2
clone size: -
CDR3 protein: CASRLSSGGAGEQYF
CDR3 DNA: TGCGCCAGCAGGCTCTCTAGCGGGGGGGCTGGTGAGCAGTACTTC

J gene: TRBJ1-5
V gene: TRBV10-2
D gene: TRBD1
clone size: -
CDR3 protein: CASMGGTGGFYGNQPQHF
CDR3 DNA: TGCGCCAGCATGGGGGGGACAGGGGGCTTTTACGGCAATCAGCCCCAGCATTTT

J gene: TRBJ1-4
V gene: TRBV4-2
D gene: TRBD1
clone size: -
CDR3 protein: CASSQAGQGSEKLFF
CDR3 DNA: TGTGCCAGCAGCCAAGCGGGACAGGGCAGTGAAAAACTGTTTTTT

J gene: TRBJ1-5
V gene: TRBV27
D gene: -
clone size: -
CDR3 protein: CASSFKWGGNQPQHF
CDR3 DNA: TGTGCCAGCAGTTTCAAATGGGGGGGCAATCAGCCCCAGCATTTT

J gene: TRBJ2-7
V gene: TRBV20-1
D gene: TRBD1
clone size: -
CDR3 protein: CSARSRTGTVLYEQYF
CDR3 DNA: TGCAGTGCTAGGAGCCGCACCGGGACAGTCCTCTACGAGCAGTACTTC

J gene: TRBJ2-1
V gene: TRBV7-2
D gene: -
clone size: few
CDR3 protein: CASSSQVQIYNEQFF
CDR3 DNA: TGTGCCAGCAGCTCACAGGTTCAAATCTACAATGAGCAGTTCTTC

J gene: TRBJ2-7
V gene: TRBV29-1
D gene: -
clone size: -
CDR3 protein: CSVGYSSYNEQYF
CDR3 DNA: TGCAGCGTTGGTTACAGCTCCTACAATGAGCAGTACTTC

J gene: TRBJ2-1
V gene: TRBV12-3/TRBV12-4
D gene: -
clone size: -
CDR3 protein: CASSGYPRGNEQFF
CDR3 DNA: TGTGCCAGCAGCGGCTACCCCCGCGGCAATGAGCAGTTCTTC

J gene: TRBJ2-3
V gene: TRBV4-3
D gene: TRBD1
clone size: -
CDR3 protein: CASSRGQGRPGVDTQYF
CDR3 DNA: TGCGCCAGCAGCCGGGGACAGGGGCGTCCCGGGGTGGATACGCAGTATTTT

J gene: TRBJ2-7
V gene: TRBV28
D gene: -
clone size: -
CDR3 protein: CASTQTGLTYEQYF
CDR3 DNA: TGTGCCAGCACCCAAACGGGACTCACCTACGAGCAGTACTTC

J gene: TRBJ2-3
V gene: TRBV24-1
D gene: -
clone size: -
CDR3 protein: CATSSRHVGGQDTQYF
CDR3 DNA: TGTGCCACCAGTTCCCGCCACGTCGGGGGGCAAGATACGCAGTATTTT

J gene: TRBJ2-3
V gene: TRBV12-3/TRBV12-4
D gene: TRBD2
clone size: many
CDR3 protein: CAISSGDRDTQYF
CDR3 DNA: TGTGCCATCTCTAGCGGGGATCGAGATACGCAGTATTTT

J gene: TRBJ2-3
V gene: TRBV27
D gene: TRBD2
clone size: -
CDR3 protein: CASTVRGLAGTDTQYF
CDR3 DNA: TGTGCCAGCACAGTCCGAGGACTAGCGGGCACAGATACGCAGTATTTT

J gene: TRBJ1-5
V gene: TRBV3-1
D gene: -
clone size: -
CDR3 protein: CASSQAEGAYSNQPQHF
CDR3 DNA: TGTGCCAGCAGCCAAGCGGAAGGGGCGTATAGCAATCAGCCCCAGCATTTT

J gene: TRBJ1-6
V gene: TRBV28
D gene: TRBD1
clone size: -
CDR3 protein: CASRSGTANSPLHF
CDR3 DNA: TGTGCCAGCAGATCCGGGACAGCCAATTCACCCCTCCACTTT

J gene: TRBJ2-5
V gene: TRBV10-3
D gene: -
clone size: -
CDR3 protein: CAISARLQETQYF
CDR3 DNA: TGTGCCATCAGTGCTAGGCTCCAAGAGACCCAGTACTTC

J gene: TRBJ2-7
V gene: TRBV3-1
D gene: -
clone size: -
CDR3 protein: CASSQGMGLPYEQYF
CDR3 DNA: TGTGCCAGCAGCCAAGGAATGGGTCTCCCCTACGAGCAGTACTTC

J gene: TRBJ1-4
V gene: TRBV4-3
D gene: -
clone size: -
CDR3 protein: CASSQEDMAGEKLFF
CDR3 DNA: TGCGCCAGCAGCCAAGAAGACATGGCGGGCGAAAAACTGTTTTTT

J gene: TRBJ2-1
V gene: TRBV3-1
D gene: TRBD1
clone size: -
CDR3 protein: CASSPQGAFYNEQFF
CDR3 DNA: TGTGCCAGCAGCCCGCAGGGGGCGTTCTACAATGAGCAGTTCTTC

J gene: TRBJ2-3
V gene: TRBV9
D gene: -
clone size: once
CDR3 protein: CASTSEGTQYF
CDR3 DNA: TGTGCCAGCACCTCAGAGGGTACGCAGTATTTT

J gene: TRBJ2-3
V gene: TRBV11-2
D gene: -
clone size: few
CDR3 protein: CASSLFQVVDTQYF
CDR3 DNA: TGTGCCAGCAGCTTATTCCAAGTGGTGGATACGCAGTATTTT

J gene: TRBJ2-7
V gene: TRBV28
D gene: TRBD2
clone size: few
CDR3 protein: CASSALAGPTYEQYF
CDR3 DNA: TGTGCCAGCAGTGCACTAGCGGGCCCTACCTACGAGCAGTACTTC

J gene: TRBJ2-3
V gene: TRBV6-2/TRBV6-3
D gene: -
clone size: -
CDR3 protein: CASNIAGTTFTDTQYF
CDR3 DNA: TGTGCCAGCAATATCGCCGGGACAACATTCACAGATACGCAGTATTTT

J gene: TRBJ1-2
V gene: TRBV29-1
D gene: -
clone size: -
CDR3 protein: CSSRRRVPGGGYTF
CDR3 DNA: TGCAGCTCCCGAAGGAGGGTACCCGGTGGCGGCTACACCTTC

J gene: TRBJ1-2
V gene: TRBV5-5
D gene: TRBD1
clone size: -
CDR3 protein: CASSLLATGSYGYTF
CDR3 DNA: TGTGCCAGCAGCTTACTGGCGACAGGGAGCTATGGCTACACCTTC

J gene: TRBJ2-7
V gene: TRBV4-2
D gene: TRBD2
clone size: -
CDR3 protein: CASSQDLSGGAHEQYF
CDR3 DNA: TGTGCCAGCAGCCAAGATCTCAGCGGGGGGGCCCACGAGCAGTACTTC

J gene: TRBJ2-5
V gene: TRBV29-1
D gene: -
clone size: many
CDR3 protein: CSVAGLEETQYF
CDR3 DNA: TGCAGCGTTGCTGGGCTGGAAGAGACCCAGTACTTC

J gene: TRBJ2-5
V gene: TRBV6-2/TRBV6-3
D gene: TRBD2
clone size: -
CDR3 protein: CASSFGGGWQETQYF
CDR3 DNA: TGTGCCAGCAGTTTCGGCGGGGGGTGGCAAGAGACCCAGTACTTC

J gene: TRBJ2-7
V gene: TRBV6-5
D gene: -
clone size: few
CDR3 protein: CASSTWTVYEQYF
CDR3 DNA: TGTGCCAGCAGTACATGGACGGTATACGAGCAGTACTTC

J gene: TRBJ2-3
V gene: TRBV18
D gene: TRBD1
clone size: once
CDR3 protein: CASSPPDRGYGDTQYF
CDR3 DNA: TGTGCCAGCTCACCACCCGACAGGGGATATGGAGATACGCAGTATTTT

J gene: TRBJ2-1
V gene: TRBV20-1
D gene: TRBD1
clone size: -
CDR3 protein: CSATDRGQGTQFF
CDR3 DNA: TGCAGTGCTACGGACAGGGGGCAAGGGACCCAGTTCTTC

J gene: TRBJ2-3
V gene: TRBV6-1
D gene: -
clone size: -
CDR3 protein: CASRGPGADTQYF
CDR3 DNA: TGTGCCAGCAGGGGACCTGGGGCAGATACGCAGTATTTT

J gene: TRBJ2-1
V gene: TRBV4-2
D gene: TRBD2
clone size: few
CDR3 protein: CASSQEGGRGVNEQFF
CDR3 DNA: TGTGCCAGCAGCCAAGAAGGAGGGAGGGGAGTAAATGAGCAGTTCTTC

J gene: TRBJ1-2
V gene: TRBV9
D gene: TRBD1
clone size: -
CDR3 protein: CASSLGQGEDGHTF
CDR3 DNA: TGTGCCAGCAGCTTAGGACAGGGGGAAGATGGCCACACCTTC

J gene: TRBJ2-1
V gene: TRBV7-2
D gene: TRBD2
clone size: -
CDR3 protein: CASSLVGGACNEQFF
CDR3 DNA: TGTGCCAGCAGCTTAGTCGGGGGGGCCTGCAACGAGCAGTTCTTC

J gene: TRBJ1-6
V gene: TRBV3-1
D gene: -
clone size: few
CDR3 protein: CASSQVSGGEGPLHF
CDR3 DNA: TGTGCCAGCAGCCAAGTAAGCGGTGGTGAGGGGCCCCTCCACTTT

J gene: TRBJ1-1
V gene: TRBV4-2
D gene: -
clone size: -
CDR3 protein: CASSQDSGTEAFF
CDR3 DNA: TGTGCCAGCAGCCAAGATTCAGGCACTGAAGCTTTCTTT

J gene: TRBJ2-5
V gene: TRBV3-1
D gene: -
clone size: -
CDR3 protein: CASSPRQFEETQYF
CDR3 DNA: TGTGCCAGCAGCCCCCGACAGTTCGAAGAGACCCAGTACTTC

J gene: TRBJ2-7
V gene: TRBV10-3
D gene: TRBD1
clone size: -
CDR3 protein: CAISEYGDRGYEQYF
CDR3 DNA: TGTGCCATCAGTGAGTACGGGGACAGGGGGTACGAGCAGTACTTC

J gene: TRBJ2-1
V gene: TRBV5-1
D gene: -
clone size: -
CDR3 protein: CASSLDLRRTDEQFF
CDR3 DNA: TGCGCCAGCAGCTTAGATCTGAGGCGTACCGATGAGCAGTTCTTC